A single sample is the source of the 32 T cell receptor beta chains below, sequenced in a study of cytomegalovirus exposure and HLA in healthy donors. PCR amplification relied on 60 Vbeta primers (plus 13 Jbeta primers). Sequencing was performed with immunoSEQ multiplex PCR; in TCRdb, only in-frame clones are kept and a portion is missing. The table includes around 180,000 clones, around 80% detected once. What was sequenced was PBMCs. The source of these receptors is a woman in her thirties or forties in good health and CMV-seronegative.

The chain combines TRBV5-1 with TRBJ1-1; D remains unclear. V lost 1 base, J lost 3 bases, and 19 bases lay in between. The CDR3 totals 17 residues. Germline CDR1 reads SGHRS; CDR2 reads YFSETQ. This CDR3 is CASSLNSGAGLYTEAFF. The CDR3 DNA reads TGCGCCAGCAGCTTGAACTCGGGAGCGGGGTTGTACACTGAAGCTTTCTTT.

The chain is built from TRBV19 and TRBJ2-2; no reliable D call. The CDR3 runs to 14 residues. The germline CDR1 and CDR2 sequences are LNHDA and SQIVND (reference sequence). V was shortened by 3 bases and J by 2 bases, with 7 bases between the two germline ends. CDR3 sequence (DNA): TGTGCCAGTAGTATCCGCAGTAACACCGGGGAGCTGTTTTTT. Encoded protein: CASSIRSNTGELFF.

The gene calls are TRBV6-5 and TRBJ1-5, with a tentative D call TRBD1 (5 bases). Trimming removed 0 bases at V and 6 bases at J, with 9 bases between. The germline V gene has CDR1 MNHEY and CDR2 SVGAGI. CDR3 length: 14 residues. CDR3 sequence reads: CASSYSPGAQPQHF. DNA of the CDR3: TGTGCCAGCAGTTACTCCCCTGGGGCTCAGCCCCAGCATTTT.

The chain employs TRBV18 and TRBJ2-1, with D perhaps TRBD2 (6 bases). Germline-derived CDR1 and CDR2 are KGHSH and LQKENI. The CDR3 runs 14 residues. Trimming took 5 bases from V and 7 from J, leaving 15 bases between them. The CDR3 is CASSESFGGNEQFF. Here the CDR3 DNA reads TGTGCCAGCTCAGAGTCCTTCGGGGGTAATGAGCAGTTCTTC.

The chain uses TRBV2 and TRBJ1-1, with D uncertain. Germline CDR1 SNHLY, CDR2 FYNNEI. There are 13 residues in the CDR3. V shed 11 bases and J shed 1 base, with 14 bases lying between them. This CDR3 is CADGGVPNTEAFF. In DNA form, the CDR3 reads TGTGCCGATGGTGGAGTCCCGAACACTGAAGCTTTCTTT.

This clone was observed a few times. This sequence joins TRBV7-6 and TRBJ2-5; 8 bases fit TRBD2. The CDR3 has 22 amino acids. The junction had 37 bases not matched to a gene; V was cut back by 3 bases and J by 13 bases. The germline V gene has CDR1 SGHVS and CDR2 FNYEAQ. This chain's CDR3 is CASSLSPAGLGSSGRQSTRLYF. The CDR3 nucleotides read TGTGCCAGCAGCTTGAGCCCCGCAGGGCTAGGATCAAGCGGGAGACAGAGCACCAGGCTGTACTTC. Variable domain in full (rest from reference TRBV7-6 and TRBJ2-5): GAGVSQSPRYKVTKRGQDVALRCDPISGHVSLYWYRQALGQGPEFLTYFNYEAQQDKSGLPNDRFSAERPEGSISTLTIQRTEQRDSAMYRCASSLSPAGLGSSGRQSTRLYFGPGTRLLVL.

The V gene is TRBV5-4, the J gene TRBJ2-7; possible D gene TRBD2, 7 bases. CDR1 and CDR2 from the germline V gene are SGHNT and YYREEE (reference sequence). This CDR3 comprises 16 residues. V was pared by 4 bases and J by 0 bases, with 17 bases between. CDR3 nucleotides: TGTGCCAGCAGCGGGGGCGCAAGGGGGGGCTCCTACGAGCAGTACTTC. Residues: CASSGGARGGSYEQYF.

This clone was seen more than once but under ten times. The CDR3 sequence: CASSSPRREETQYF. CDR3 nucleotide sequence: TGTGCCAGCAGTTCCCCCAGGCGAGAAGAGACCCAGTACTTC. The J gene is TRBJ2-5, the V gene TRBV27, with D unresolved. Germline V gene data show CDR1 as MNHEY and CDR2 as SMNVEV (reference sequence). The V and J ends lost 4 bases and 3 bases respectively, with 12 bases between them. This CDR3 is built from 14 residues.

V is TRBV10-3 and J is TRBJ2-6, with TRBD1 identical over 11 bases. CDR1 and CDR2 (germline): ENHRY, SYGVKD. The CDR3 has 16 residues. The V segment lost 6 bases and the J segment 2 bases; nucleotides outside the gene matches: 3. Written as DNA, the CDR3 is TGTGCCATCAGAGGACAGGGGGCACCTGGGGCCAACGTCCTGACTTTC. This codes for CAIRGQGAPGANVLTF.

This rearrangement joins TRBV19 to TRBJ2-1; D gene unclear. V shed 2 bases and J shed 6 bases, with 14 bases lying between them. This CDR3 region has 15 residues. CDR1 LNHDA and CDR2 SQIVND come from the germline V gene (reference sequence). The CDR3, as DNA: TGTGCCAGTAGTATATCTGCGAGCATTATCAATGAGCAGTTCTTC. Its translation is CASSISASIINEQFF.

This clone was seen a single time. This chain joins TRBV28 and TRBJ1-5, with D perhaps TRBD1 (6 bases). CDR3 length: 12 amino acids. Trimming removed 6 bases from V and 8 bases from J, with 11 bases in between. Germline assignment: CDR1 MDHEN and CDR2 SYDVKM. The DNA for the CDR3 is TGTGCCAGCAGCTCCAACAGGGAGCCCCAGCATTTT. This sequence encodes CASSSNREPQHF.

The V and J genes are TRBV2 and TRBJ2-7, with TRBD1 matching over 8 bases. The CDR3 totals 15 residues. Germline assignment: CDR1 SNHLY and CDR2 FYNNEI. The ends lost 5 bases at V and 3 bases at J; junction bases unmatched: 9. In DNA, the CDR3 is TGTGCCAGCAGTACCACTGGACAGGGCTACTACGAGCAGTACTTC. Amino acids: CASSTTGQGYYEQYF.

The J gene is TRBJ2-1, the V gene TRBV28, with TRBD2 identical over 12 bases. The CDR3 totals 17 residues. The V and J ends lost 6 bases and 4 bases, in that order; junction bases with no gene match: 10. CDR1 is MDHEN and CDR2 is SYDVKM in the germline V gene. Here the CDR3 DNA reads TGTGCCAGCAGCCCACCGGCTAGCGGGAGGGTTTACAATGAGCAGTTCTTC. Encoded protein: CASSPPASGRVYNEQFF.

This clone was detected a few times. The chain carries TRBV5-1 and TRBJ1-4; maybe TRBD1 (5 bases). The CDR3 is 16 residues long. V dropped 0 bases and J dropped 10 bases, with 19 bases sitting between them. Germline CDR1 is SGHRS and CDR2 is YFSETQ. The CDR3 DNA reads TGCGCCAGCAGCTTGGCCGGAGATAGGGGCGTAGGAAAACTGTTTTTT. It translates to CASSLAGDRGVGKLFF.

V gene TRBV6-1 combines with J gene TRBJ2-5; TRBD2 aligns across 13 bases. With V trimmed by 4 bases and J by 1 base, 9 bases remained unmatched. CDR1 is MNHNS and CDR2 is SASEGT in the germline V gene. This CDR3 has 18 residues. CDR3: CASSGNGGLAGLQETQYF. The CDR3 coding sequence is TGTGCCAGCAGTGGAAATGGGGGACTAGCGGGACTCCAAGAGACCCAGTACTTC.

This clone was seen a handful of times. V gene TRBV5-1 combines with J gene TRBJ2-5, with 8 bases matching TRBD2. J lost 4 bases, V lost 7 bases, and 9 bases had no gene match. The CDR3 consists of 14 residues. In germline, CDR1 is SGHRS, CDR2 YFSETQ. This CDR3 is CASSTGLGGETQYF. CDR3 in DNA: TGCGCCAGCTCCACGGGACTAGGCGGAGAGACCCAGTACTTC.

The chain is built from TRBV7-2 and TRBJ2-1, with 12 bases lining up with TRBD2. Per germline, CDR1 SGHTA and CDR2 FQGNSA. This CDR3 comprises 17 residues. Trimming at V came to 2 bases and at J to 8 bases, leaving 10 bases not matched to a gene. Written as DNA, the CDR3 is TGTGCCAGCAGCTTACTAGCGGCTAGCGGGAGGGGCGATGAGCAGTTCTTC. It specifies CASSLLAASGRGDEQFF.

The CDR3 loop reads CASSEHQVRGLNGYTF. CDR3 DNA sequence: TGTGCCAGCAGTGAGCACCAAGTCAGGGGGTTGAATGGCTACACCTTC. The chain uses TRBV25-1 and TRBJ1-2; 7 bases align to TRBD1. The CDR3 consists of 16 residues. The V gene end was trimmed by 3 bases and the J gene end by 6 bases; junction bases not matched to a gene: 13. CDR1 MGHDK and CDR2 SYGVNS come from the germline V gene.

This clone showed up just once. This chain links TRBV29-1 with TRBJ2-1, with D perhaps matching TRBD2 (6 bases). V gave up 6 bases and J gave up 8 bases, with 20 bases separating them. The CDR3 length is 14 residues. Germline values: CDR1 SQVTM, CDR2 ANQGSEA. CDR3 DNA: TGCAGCGTGGGGTCTGGGGGGATGGGGGATGAGCAGTTCTTC. This sequence encodes CSVGSGGMGDEQFF.

J is TRBJ2-2 and V is TRBV5-4, with D maybe TRBD1 (5 bases). The CDR3 has 15 residues. The V gene's germline CDR1 is SGHNT and CDR2 YYREEE (reference sequence). V lost 6 bases and J 3 bases, leaving 15 bases between the germline ends. The CDR3 coding sequence is TGTGCCAGCAATGTGGGCTTCAGGGACACCGGGGAGCTGTTTTTT. This codes for CASNVGFRDTGELFF.

The genes are TRBV18 and TRBJ2-3; a weak D match, TRBD2 (6 bases). The germline V and J ends were trimmed by 2 bases and 6 bases, with 12 bases remaining between them. The CDR3 extends over 14 amino acids. Germline values: CDR1 KGHSH, CDR2 LQKENI. This CDR3 reads CASSPGRSGDTQYF. CDR3 sequence (DNA): TGTGCCAGCTCACCAGGGCGGAGCGGGGATACGCAGTATTTT.

V is TRBV5-1 and J is TRBJ1-1, with D maybe TRBD1 (5 bases). The CDR3 runs 15 residues. CDR1 and CDR2 from the germline V gene are SGHRS and YFSETQ. V was clipped by 0 bases and J by 5 bases, with 14 bases between them. The CDR3 DNA follows: TGCGCCAGCAGCTTGGGGGGGGGTGGGGGGACTGAAGCTTTCTTT. Its protein product is CASSLGGGGGTEAFF. Based on the CDR3 plus reference TRBV5-1 and TRBJ1-1, the full variable domain is KAGVTQTPRYLIKTRGQQVTLSCSPISGHRSVSWYQQTPGQGLQFLFEYFSETQRNKGNFPGRFSGRQFSNSRSEMNVSTLELGDSALYLCASSLGGGGGTEAFFGQGTRLTVV.

This chain joins TRBV2 and TRBJ1-2; 8 bases line up with TRBD1. CDR3 length equals 12 residues. CDR1 and CDR2 (germline): SNHLY, FYNNEI. Trimming cost V 10 bases and J 7 bases; bases outside gene matches: 8. The CDR3 DNA reads TGTGCCACCGTGACAGGGGCGGCTGGCTACACCTTC. Amino acid sequence: CATVTGAAGYTF.

The CDR3 DNA sequence: TGCAGCGTTGAGGCCGGGATCTACGAGCAGTACTTC. Encoded protein: CSVEAGIYEQYF. V gene TRBV29-1 combines with J gene TRBJ2-7; D might be TRBD2 (5 bases). CDR1 SQVTM and CDR2 ANQGSEA come from the germline V gene. The CDR3 extends over 12 amino acids. The V end was cut by 3 bases, the J end by 3 bases, with 9 bases between.

The V gene is TRBV19, the J gene TRBJ1-2, with TRBD1 matching over 8 bases. This CDR3 is 12 amino acids long. Germline V CDR1 and CDR2: LNHDA, SQIVND (reference sequence). With V trimmed by 10 bases and J by 7 bases, 8 bases remained unmatched. This CDR3 is CATRQGLSGYTF. The DNA of the CDR3 is TGTGCCACGCGACAGGGGTTGAGTGGCTACACCTTC.

V is TRBV28 and J is TRBJ2-7; 8 bases fit TRBD1. The CDR3 contains 15 residues. The J segment lost 2 bases and the V segment lost 2 bases, leaving 5 bases of the junction unmatched. Germline CDR1 is MDHEN and CDR2 is SYDVKM. The CDR3 DNA sequence: TGTGCCAGCAGTTTAGGTCAGGGACAGGCCTACGAGCAGTACTTC. This encodes CASSLGQGQAYEQYF.

In DNA, the CDR3 is TGCGCCAGCAGTGAGTCGCTTAAGGGGATGAACACTGAAGCTTTCTTT. Residues: CASSESLKGMNTEAFF. The chain uses TRBV10-1 and TRBJ1-1; perhaps TRBD1 as D (5 bases). The CDR3 spans 16 residues. The ends were cut back, 0 bases at V and 0 bases at J, with 11 bases in the middle. CDR1 is WNHNN and CDR2 is SYGVQD in the germline V gene (reference sequence).

The chain uses TRBV5-1 and TRBJ1-1; D remains unclear. Trimming pared 2 bases from V and 4 bases from J, leaving 12 bases between. Germline V gene lookup returns CDR1 SGHRS and CDR2 YFSETQ. This CDR3 spans 14 amino acids. CDR3 nucleotides: TGCGCCAGCAGCTTAGGAGTAAGTGGCACTGAAGCTTTCTTT. Protein product: CASSLGVSGTEAFF.

In this sample, this clone turned up once. The chain recombines TRBV7-8 with TRBJ1-2; D possibly corresponds to TRBD1 (6 bases). This CDR3 region has 17 residues. CDR1 and CDR2 from the germline V gene are SGHVS and FQNEAQ. V lost 3 bases, J lost 0 bases, and 17 bases lay in between. CDR3 sequence: CASSFDPFRGSNYGYTF. The CDR3 nucleotides read TGTGCCAGCAGCTTTGACCCTTTCAGGGGATCTAACTATGGCTACACCTTC.

The chain couples TRBV7-3 to TRBJ2-1; TRBD2 is a possible D gene (6 bases). The CDR3 is 14 amino acids. Germline CDR1 SGHTA, CDR2 FQGTGA. V was trimmed by 5 bases and J by 2 bases, leaving 10 bases between them. Written as DNA, the CDR3 is TGTGCCAGCAGCGGGGGACTGGCCTACAATGAGCAGTTCTTC. Protein: CASSGGLAYNEQFF. Full variable domain (outside the CDR3, taken from reference TRBV7-3 and TRBJ2-1): GAGVSQTPSNKVTEKGKYVELRCDPISGHTALYWYRQSLGQGPEFLIYFQGTGAADDSGLPNDRFFAVRPEGSVSTLKIQRTERGDSAVYLCASSGGLAYNEQFFGPGTRLTVL.

The sample holds many counts of this clone. The J gene is TRBJ1-3, the V gene TRBV10-3, with 8 positions matching TRBD1. Germline V gene sequence: CDR1 ENHRY, CDR2 SYGVKD. This CDR3 region has 15 residues. V lost 2 bases to trimming and J lost 4 bases; unmatched junction nucleotides: 4. As DNA, the CDR3 is TGTGCCATCAGTGAGAGACAGGGGTCGGGAAACACCATATATTTT. It translates to CAISERQGSGNTIYF.

CDR3 in DNA: TGCAGCGTTGGAGGTAACACCTACGAGCAGTACTTC. The encoded protein is CSVGGNTYEQYF. The genes are TRBV29-1 and TRBJ2-7; no definite D call. Trimming cost V 4 bases and J 2 bases, with 9 bases left between them. Looked up from germline, CDR1 is SQVTM and CDR2 is ANQGSEA. The CDR3 has 12 residues.